These T cell receptor beta chains were read from a single sample in a study of blood T cell repertoires in COVID-19. The repertoire was sequenced with immunoSEQ multiplex PCR; TCRdb's copy has only in-frame clones and lacks some. The sample carries 120,000 to 150,000 clones, 75% to 90% recorded once. Input material: PBMCs or T cells enriched from blood (not recorded which). These receptors came from a woman aged 40 to 50 who had been exposed to COVID-19. Both conserved end residues are part of each CDR3. The D gene is left open where the match is weak. Clone size is not always given. Where it is, it says once, few, many or a class for expanded clones.

abundance	v_gene	j_gene	d_gene	CDR3aa	CDR3nt
.	TRBV13	TRBJ1-2	.	CASSPWTEGYGYTF	TGTGCCAGCAGCCCCTGGACGGAGGGCTATGGCTACACCTTC
once	TRBV9	TRBJ2-7	TRBD1	CASSVRTGNGEQYF	TGTGCCAGCAGCGTGAGGACAGGGAATGGTGAGCAGTACTTC
few	TRBV7-9	TRBJ2-7	.	CASADGTSSYEQYF	TGTGCCAGCGCAGACGGGACAAGCTCCTACGAGCAGTACTTC
.	TRBV10-3	TRBJ2-3	.	CAISESALAAFNDTQYF	TGTGCCATCAGTGAGTCTGCACTAGCAGCCTTTAACGATACGCAGTATTTT
few	TRBV6-5	TRBJ2-7	.	CAGGKLGGNSYEQYF	TGTGCCGGAGGAAAACTCGGGGGAAACTCCTACGAGCAGTACTTC
.	TRBV5-1	TRBJ1-4	.	CASRQLITDEKLFF	TGCGCCAGCCGCCAGCTTATCACAGATGAAAAACTGTTTTTT
.	TRBV7-3	TRBJ2-6	.	CASSLSGTGANVLTF	TGTGCCAGCAGCTTATCCGGGACTGGGGCCAACGTCCTGACTTTC
.	TRBV28	TRBJ1-1	TRBD1	CASSATGTVFYAFF	TGTGCCAGCAGTGCTACTGGGACAGTCTTCTACGCTTTCTTT
.	TRBV14	TRBJ1-1	.	CASSRGGRNTEAFF	TGTGCCAGCAGCCGGGGGGGGCGGAACACTGAAGCTTTCTTT
.	TRBV25-1	TRBJ2-5	.	CASSEYGGETQYF	TGTGCCAGCAGTGAATACGGAGGAGAGACCCAGTACTTC
.	TRBV9	TRBJ2-1	.	CASSPDPANEQFF	TGTGCCAGCAGCCCCGACCCAGCGAATGAGCAGTTCTTC
.	TRBV10-3	TRBJ2-1	TRBD2	CAIRIGLAGDNEQFF	TGTGCCATCCGAATAGGACTAGCGGGGGACAATGAGCAGTTCTTC
few	TRBV30	TRBJ1-5	.	CARELPVSFDSNQPQHF	TGTGCCCGAGAACTCCCGGTGTCTTTCGATAGCAATCAGCCCCAGCATTTT
.	TRBV6-5	TRBJ1-1	TRBD1	CASRPGTGINTEAFF	TGTGCCAGCAGGCCCGGGACAGGGATAAACACTGAAGCTTTCTTT
.	TRBV29-1	TRBJ2-5	.	CSVKGAGMGLRETQYF	TGCAGCGTCAAAGGGGCAGGGATGGGGTTGCGGGAGACCCAGTACTTC
.	TRBV27	TRBJ2-7	TRBD2	CATSGTSGSYEQYF	TGTGCCACCTCGGGGACTAGCGGCTCCTACGAGCAGTACTTC
.	TRBV10-3	TRBJ1-4	.	CAISESTRGGEKLFF	TGTGCCATCAGTGAGTCGACTAGGGGAGGTGAAAAACTGTTTTTT
.	TRBV27	TRBJ1-6	.	CASSLWGGQVPIKKNSPLHF	TGTGCCAGCAGTTTATGGGGGGGACAAGTCCCAATAAAAAAAAATTCACCCCTCCACTTT
.	TRBV19	TRBJ2-1	.	CASSRGRYDYEQFF	TGTGCCAGTAGCCGGGGGAGATACGACTATGAGCAGTTCTTC
.	TRBV10-3	TRBJ2-7	TRBD2	CAISESWREGQVEQYF	TGTGCCATCAGTGAGTCTTGGCGGGAGGGCCAAGTCGAGCAGTACTTC
.	TRBV12-3/TRBV12-4	TRBJ1-5	TRBD1	CASSPQGDQPQHF	TGTGCCAGCAGTCCGCAGGGGGATCAGCCCCAGCATTTT
.	TRBV2	TRBJ2-7	TRBD1	CASRRQGLEQYF	TGTGCCAGCAGGCGACAGGGTTTAGAGCAGTACTTC
.	TRBV28	TRBJ1-2	TRBD1	CASSFPGTGLDGYTF	TGTGCCAGCAGTTTTCCTGGGACAGGTTTAGATGGCTACACCTTC
.	TRBV12-3/TRBV12-4	TRBJ2-2	.	CASNEGAPGELFF	TGTGCCAGCAACGAAGGGGCACCCGGGGAGCTGTTTTTT
.	TRBV18	TRBJ1-3	.	CASSPPILGRPSGNTIYF	TGTGCCAGCTCACCACCGATCCTGGGCAGGCCCTCTGGAAACACCATATATTTT
.	TRBV4-3	TRBJ2-3	.	CASSQHELGTDTQYF	TGCGCCAGCAGCCAACACGAACTGGGCACAGATACGCAGTATTTT
.	TRBV6-5	TRBJ1-5	.	CASSMDSDNQPQHF	TGTGCCAGCAGTATGGACAGCGACAATCAGCCCCAGCATTTT
.	TRBV29-1	TRBJ2-1	TRBD1	CSVDGTGLENEQFF	TGCAGCGTGGATGGGACAGGGTTAGAAAATGAGCAGTTCTTC
.	TRBV29-1	TRBJ2-1	TRBD2	CSVRLAGGGEQFF	TGCAGCGTTCGGCTAGCGGGGGGCGGGGAGCAGTTCTTC
.	TRBV5-1	TRBJ1-4	TRBD1	CASSLALRGTSTNEKLFF	TGCGCCAGCAGCTTGGCCCTCAGGGGGACATCAACTAATGAAAAACTGTTTTTT
.	TRBV14	TRBJ2-3	TRBD2	CASSQIQGGVTDTQYF	TGTGCCAGCAGCCAAATCCAGGGAGGGGTCACAGATACGCAGTATTTT
few	TRBV9	TRBJ1-6	.	CASSVGNSDSPLHF	TGTGCCAGCAGCGTAGGTAATAGCGATTCACCCCTCCACTTT
.	TRBV10-1	TRBJ2-3	TRBD1	CASSETGGTGSTDTQYF	TGCGCCAGCAGTGAGACAGGGGGAACGGGGTCCACAGATACGCAGTATTTT
.	TRBV12-5	TRBJ1-1	TRBD1	CASGPDRPSWTEAFF	TGTGCTAGTGGTCCGGACAGGCCAAGTTGGACTGAAGCTTTCTTT
.	TRBV9	TRBJ2-1	TRBD2	CASSVGLGTSGGRSYNEQFF	TGTGCCAGCAGCGTAGGATTAGGGACTAGCGGGGGGAGGTCCTACAATGAGCAGTTCTTC
.	TRBV6-4	TRBJ2-2	TRBD2	CASSGGASSGELFF	TGTGCCAGCAGCGGGGGGGCGTCCTCCGGGGAGCTGTTTTTT
.	TRBV24-1	TRBJ1-5	TRBD1	CATSSGGAGQPQHF	TGTGCCACCAGCTCAGGGGGCGCGGGACAGCCCCAGCATTTT
.	TRBV7-9	TRBJ2-7	TRBD2	CASSLREGSYEQYF	TGTGCCAGCAGCTTGCGGGAGGGCTCCTACGAGCAGTACTTC
.	TRBV28	TRBJ2-3	.	CASSRPERTLEYF	TGTGCCAGCAGTCGACCGGAGCGGACCCTGGAGTATTTT
.	TRBV5-4	TRBJ2-3	TRBD2	CASSLTSGSYVDTQYF	TGTGCCAGCAGCCTGACTAGCGGGAGTTATGTAGATACGCAGTATTTT
.	TRBV19	TRBJ2-7	TRBD1	CASSNPSGTGSYEQYF	TGTGCCAGTAGCAACCCATCAGGGACAGGGAGCTACGAGCAGTACTTC
.	TRBV29-1	TRBJ2-7	TRBD1	CSLGGRDRGYEQYF	TGCAGCCTTGGAGGGCGGGACAGGGGCTACGAGCAGTACTTC
few	TRBV20-1	TRBJ2-1	TRBD2	CSASGAGGLDEQFF	TGCAGTGCTAGTGGGGCGGGAGGGCTAGATGAGCAGTTCTTC
.	TRBV28	TRBJ1-5	.	CASSLRGVNQPQHF	TGTGCCAGCAGTCTAAGGGGCGTCAATCAGCCCCAGCATTTT
.	TRBV2	TRBJ1-2	.	CASAGQRNYGYTF	TGTGCCAGCGCTGGACAGAGAAACTATGGCTACACCTTC
.	TRBV2	TRBJ2-1	TRBD2	CASSEKLAGGPLSYNEQFF	TGTGCCAGCAGTGAAAAGCTAGCGGGGGGCCCTCTCTCCTACAATGAGCAGTTCTTC
once	TRBV28	TRBJ2-7	TRBD2	CASSFPSSGRAYEQYF	TGTGCCAGCAGTTTTCCTTCTAGCGGGAGAGCCTACGAGCAGTACTTC
.	TRBV11-3	TRBJ1-5	TRBD1	CASSLDCPDRGTFSNQPQHF	TGTGCCAGCAGCTTAGATTGCCCGGACAGGGGAACCTTTAGCAATCAGCCCCAGCATTTT
.	TRBV5-1	TRBJ2-3	TRBD2	CASSSDSGRPSTDTQYF	TGCGCCAGCAGCTCGGATAGCGGGAGGCCGAGCACAGATACGCAGTATTTT
.	TRBV2	TRBJ1-1	.	CASSQGLGSTEAFF	TGTGCCAGCAGTCAGGGATTAGGGTCCACTGAAGCTTTCTTT
.	TRBV12-3/TRBV12-4	TRBJ2-7	TRBD1	CASSFGVAGQGNF	TGTGCCAGCAGTTTTGGTGTTGCGGGACAGGGTAACTTC
.	TRBV7-2	TRBJ2-1	.	CASSLELAEQFF	TGTGCCAGCAGCTTAGAACTAGCTGAGCAGTTCTTC
.	TRBV7-9	TRBJ1-5	.	CASSLDRGGANQPQHF	TGTGCCAGCAGCTTAGATAGAGGGGGGGCCAATCAGCCCCAGCATTTT
.	TRBV7-9	TRBJ1-4	.	CASSPNRATNEKLFF	TGTGCCAGCAGCCCCAACAGGGCAACTAATGAAAAACTGTTTTTT
.	TRBV28	TRBJ2-7	.	CASRPGGQTGEQYF	TGTGCCAGCAGGCCAGGGGGGCAGACGGGCGAGCAGTACTTC